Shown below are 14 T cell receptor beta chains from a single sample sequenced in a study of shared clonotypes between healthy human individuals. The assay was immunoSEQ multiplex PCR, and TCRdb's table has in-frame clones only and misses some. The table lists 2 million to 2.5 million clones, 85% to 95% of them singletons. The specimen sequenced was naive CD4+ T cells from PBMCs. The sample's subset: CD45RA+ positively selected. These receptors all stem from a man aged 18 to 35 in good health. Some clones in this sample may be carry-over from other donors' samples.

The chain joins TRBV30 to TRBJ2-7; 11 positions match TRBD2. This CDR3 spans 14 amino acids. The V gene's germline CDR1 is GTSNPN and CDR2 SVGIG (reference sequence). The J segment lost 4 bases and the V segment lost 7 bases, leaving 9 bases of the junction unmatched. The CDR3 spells CAFSAGTSGYEQYF. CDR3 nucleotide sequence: TGTGCCTTCTCAGCCGGGACTAGCGGATACGAGCAGTACTTC.

The chain's CDR3 is CASSILVATEAFF. The CDR3 DNA reads as TGTGCCAGTAGTATTTTGGTCGCAACTGAAGCTTTCTTT. The V call is TRBV19, the J call TRBJ1-1; no clear D gene. This CDR3 region has 13 residues. Trimming took 3 bases from V and 5 from J, leaving 10 bases between them. CDR1 LNHDA and CDR2 SQIVND come from the germline V gene (reference sequence).

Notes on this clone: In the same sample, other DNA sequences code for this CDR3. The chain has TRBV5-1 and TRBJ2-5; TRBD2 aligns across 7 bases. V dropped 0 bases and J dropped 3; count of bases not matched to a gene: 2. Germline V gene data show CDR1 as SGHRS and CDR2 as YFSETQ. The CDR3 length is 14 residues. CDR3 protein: CASSLAGREETQYF. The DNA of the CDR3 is TGCGCCAGCAGCTTGGCGGGGAGGGAAGAGACCCAGTACTTC.

The CDR3, as DNA: TGTGCCAGCAGCTCAGGGGGGTTGACTGAAGCTTTCTTT. Encoded protein: CASSSGGLTEAFF. This chain joins TRBV7-2 and TRBJ1-1; 7 nucleotides match TRBD1. Germline-derived CDR1 and CDR2 are SGHTA and FQGNSA. Trimming removed 4 bases from V and 5 bases from J; junction bases left unmatched: 4. The CDR3 runs to 13 residues.

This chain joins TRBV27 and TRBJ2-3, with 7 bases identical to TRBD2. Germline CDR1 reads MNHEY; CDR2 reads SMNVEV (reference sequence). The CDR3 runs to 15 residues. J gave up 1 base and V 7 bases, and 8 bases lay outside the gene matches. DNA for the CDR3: TGTGCCAGCACCGAAACTAGCGCCCGCACAGATACGCAGTATTTT. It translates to CASTETSARTDTQYF.

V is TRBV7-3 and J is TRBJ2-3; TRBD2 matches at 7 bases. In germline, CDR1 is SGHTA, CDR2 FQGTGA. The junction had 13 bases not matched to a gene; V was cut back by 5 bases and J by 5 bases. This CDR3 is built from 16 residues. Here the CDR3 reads CASSTARTRGRDTQYF. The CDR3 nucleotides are TGTGCCAGCAGCACCGCCCGGACTAGGGGTAGAGATACGCAGTATTTT.

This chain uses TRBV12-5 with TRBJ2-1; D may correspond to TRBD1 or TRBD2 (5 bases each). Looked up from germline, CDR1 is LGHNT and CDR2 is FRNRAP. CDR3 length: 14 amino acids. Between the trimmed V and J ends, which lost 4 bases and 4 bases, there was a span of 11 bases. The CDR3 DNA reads TGTGCTAGTGGTTCCCAGGGACCTTACAATGAGCAGTTCTTC. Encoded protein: CASGSQGPYNEQFF.

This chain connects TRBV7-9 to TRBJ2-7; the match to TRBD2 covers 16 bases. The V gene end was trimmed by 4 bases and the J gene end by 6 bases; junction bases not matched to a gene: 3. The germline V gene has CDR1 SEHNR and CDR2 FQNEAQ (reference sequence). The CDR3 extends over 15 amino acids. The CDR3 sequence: CASSSGLAGGPEQYF. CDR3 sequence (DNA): TGTGCCAGCAGCTCGGGACTAGCGGGAGGGCCCGAGCAGTACTTC.

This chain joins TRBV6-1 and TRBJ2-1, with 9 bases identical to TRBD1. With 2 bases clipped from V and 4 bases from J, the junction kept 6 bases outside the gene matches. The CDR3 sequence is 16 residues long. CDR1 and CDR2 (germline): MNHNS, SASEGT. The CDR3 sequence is CASSEFWTGVYNEQFF. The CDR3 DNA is TGTGCCAGCAGTGAATTTTGGACAGGGGTATACAATGAGCAGTTCTTC.

Here the CDR3 reads CASSLLIQWETQYF. CDR3 nucleotides: TGCGCCAGCAGCTTGTTGATCCAGTGGGAGACCCAGTACTTC. The chain uses TRBV5-1 and TRBJ2-5; D ambiguous. The CDR3 loop spans 14 amino acids. Trimming stripped 1 base from V and 5 bases from J, with 12 bases between. The germline gives CDR1 SGHRS, CDR2 YFSETQ. Using reference TRBV5-1 and TRBJ2-5 for the parts outside the CDR3, the full variable domain is KAGVTQTPRYLIKTRGQQVTLSCSPISGHRSVSWYQQTPGQGLQFLFEYFSETQRNKGNFPGRFSGRQFSNSRSEMNVSTLELGDSALYLCASSLLIQWETQYFGPGTRLLVL.

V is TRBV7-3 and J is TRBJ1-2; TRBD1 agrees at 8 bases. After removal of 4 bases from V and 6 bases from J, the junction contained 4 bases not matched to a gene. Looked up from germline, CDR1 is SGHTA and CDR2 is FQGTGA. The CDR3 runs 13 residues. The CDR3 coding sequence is TGTGCCAGCAGCTACGGACAGGGCCATGGCTACACCTTC. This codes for CASSYGQGHGYTF.

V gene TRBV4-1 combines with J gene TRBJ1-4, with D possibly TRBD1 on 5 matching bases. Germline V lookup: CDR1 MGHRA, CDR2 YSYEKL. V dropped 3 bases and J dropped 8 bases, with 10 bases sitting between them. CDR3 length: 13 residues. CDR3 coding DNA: TGCGCCAGCAGCCAGGGGCGTATAGAAAAACTGTTTTTT. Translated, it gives CASSQGRIEKLFF.

In nucleotides, the CDR3 is TGCGCCGTTAGGGGAGACAGGGCAATGAACACTGAAGCTTTCTTT. Residues: CAVRGDRAMNTEAFF. V gene TRBV10-2 combines with J gene TRBJ1-1; the match to TRBD1 covers 7 bases. Germline CDR1 and CDR2: WSHSY and SAAADI. The CDR3 runs to 15 residues. The trim removed 11 bases at V and 0 bases at J, leaving 12 bases unmatched.

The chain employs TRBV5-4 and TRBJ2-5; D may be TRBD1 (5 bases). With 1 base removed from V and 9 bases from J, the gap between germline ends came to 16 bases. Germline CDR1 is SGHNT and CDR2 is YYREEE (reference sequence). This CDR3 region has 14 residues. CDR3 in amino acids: CASSLTGHLGAQYF. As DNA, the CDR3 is TGTGCCAGCAGCTTGACAGGCCACCTAGGGGCCCAGTACTTC.